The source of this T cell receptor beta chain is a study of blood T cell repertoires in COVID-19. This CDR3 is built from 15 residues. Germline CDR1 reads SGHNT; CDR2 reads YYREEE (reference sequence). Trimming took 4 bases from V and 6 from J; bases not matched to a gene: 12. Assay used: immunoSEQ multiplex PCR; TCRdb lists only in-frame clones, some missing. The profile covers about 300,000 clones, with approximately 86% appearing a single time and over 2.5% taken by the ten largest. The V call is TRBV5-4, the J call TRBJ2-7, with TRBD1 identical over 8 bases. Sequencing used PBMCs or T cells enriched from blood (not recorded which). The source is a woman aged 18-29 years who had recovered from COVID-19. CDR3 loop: CASSPPAGQGFEQYF. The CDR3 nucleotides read TGTGCCAGCAGCCCCCCGGCTGGACAGGGTTTCGAGCAGTACTTC. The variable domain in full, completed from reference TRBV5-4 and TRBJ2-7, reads ETGVTQSPTHLIKTRGQQVTLRCSSQSGHNTVSWYQQALGQGPQFIFQYYREEENGRGNFPPRFSGLQFPNYSSELNVNALELDDSALYLCASSPPAGQGFEQYFGPGTRLTVT.